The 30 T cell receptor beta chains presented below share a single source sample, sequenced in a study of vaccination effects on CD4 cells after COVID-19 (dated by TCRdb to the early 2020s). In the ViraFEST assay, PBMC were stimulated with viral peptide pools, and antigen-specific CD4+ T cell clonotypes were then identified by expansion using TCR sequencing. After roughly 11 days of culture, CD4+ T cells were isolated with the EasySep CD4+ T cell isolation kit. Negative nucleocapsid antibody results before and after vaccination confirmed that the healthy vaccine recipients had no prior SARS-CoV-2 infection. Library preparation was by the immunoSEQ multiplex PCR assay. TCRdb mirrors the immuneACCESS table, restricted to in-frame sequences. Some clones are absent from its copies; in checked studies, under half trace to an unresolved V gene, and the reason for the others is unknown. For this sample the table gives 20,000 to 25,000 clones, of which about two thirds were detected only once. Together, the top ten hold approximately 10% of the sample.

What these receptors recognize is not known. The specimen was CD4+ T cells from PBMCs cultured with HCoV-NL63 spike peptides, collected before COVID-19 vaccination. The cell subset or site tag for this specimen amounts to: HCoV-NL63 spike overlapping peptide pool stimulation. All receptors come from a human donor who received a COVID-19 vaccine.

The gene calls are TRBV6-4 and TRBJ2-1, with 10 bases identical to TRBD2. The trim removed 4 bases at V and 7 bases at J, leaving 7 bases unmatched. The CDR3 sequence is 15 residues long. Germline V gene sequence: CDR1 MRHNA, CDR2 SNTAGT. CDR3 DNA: TGTGCCAGCAGTGGGAGCGGGGGGGCCTCAAATGAGCAGTTCTTC. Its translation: CASSGSGGASNEQFF.

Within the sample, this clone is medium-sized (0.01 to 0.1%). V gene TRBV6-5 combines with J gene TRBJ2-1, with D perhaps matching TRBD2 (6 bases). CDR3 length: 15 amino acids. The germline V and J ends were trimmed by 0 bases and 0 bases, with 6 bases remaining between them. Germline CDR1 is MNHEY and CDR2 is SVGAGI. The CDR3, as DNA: TGTGCCAGCAGTTACTCGACTAGCTCCTACAATGAGCAGTTCTTC. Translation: CASSYSTSSYNEQFF.

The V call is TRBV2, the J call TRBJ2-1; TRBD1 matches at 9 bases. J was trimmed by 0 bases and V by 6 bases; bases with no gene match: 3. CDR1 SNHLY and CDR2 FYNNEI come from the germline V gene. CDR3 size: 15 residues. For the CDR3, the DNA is TGTGCCAGCAGCCGGGACAGGGCCTCCTACAATGAGCAGTTCTTC. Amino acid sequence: CASSRDRASYNEQFF. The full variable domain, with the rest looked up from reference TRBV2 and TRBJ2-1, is EPEVTQTPSHQVTQMGQEVILRCVPISNHLYFYWYRQILGQKVEFLVSFYNNEISEKSEIFDDQFSVERPDGSNFTLKIRSTKLEDSAMYFCASSRDRASYNEQFFGPGTRLTVL.

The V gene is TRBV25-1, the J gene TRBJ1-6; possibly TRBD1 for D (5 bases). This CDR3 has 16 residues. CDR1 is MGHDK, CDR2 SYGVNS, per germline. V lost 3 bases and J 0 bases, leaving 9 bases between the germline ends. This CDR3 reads CASSDAGSSYNSPLHF. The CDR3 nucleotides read TGTGCCAGCAGTGATGCAGGGAGCTCCTATAATTCACCCCTCCACTTT.

CDR3 sequence: CASSEKREISRAQYF. The CDR3 region has the DNA TGTGCCAGCAGTGAAAAGCGGGAGATATCCCGGGCCCAGTACTTC. The V call is TRBV27, the J call TRBJ2-5; 8 bases match TRBD2. Unmatched junction bases numbered 14, after V lost 5 bases and J lost 9 bases. The CDR3 sequence is 15 residues long. Germline values: CDR1 MNHEY, CDR2 SMNVEV (reference sequence).

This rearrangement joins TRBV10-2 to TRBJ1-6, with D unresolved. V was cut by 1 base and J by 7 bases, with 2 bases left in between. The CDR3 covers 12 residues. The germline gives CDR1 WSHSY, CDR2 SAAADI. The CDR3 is CASSELNSPLHF. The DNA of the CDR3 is TGCGCCAGCAGTGAGTTAAATTCACCCCTCCACTTT.

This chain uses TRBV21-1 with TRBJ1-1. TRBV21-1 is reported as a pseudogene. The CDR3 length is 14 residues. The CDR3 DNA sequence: TGTGCCAGCAGCAAAGTGGCCCACAGAGGGGAAGCTTTCTTT. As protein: CASSKVAHRGEAFF.

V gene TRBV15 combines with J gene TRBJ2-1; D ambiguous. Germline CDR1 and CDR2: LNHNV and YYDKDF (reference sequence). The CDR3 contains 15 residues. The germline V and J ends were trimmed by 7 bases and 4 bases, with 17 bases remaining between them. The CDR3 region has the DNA TGTGCCACCAAATCAGACTCAATCCGTTACAATGAGCAGTTCTTC. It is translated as CATKSDSIRYNEQFF.

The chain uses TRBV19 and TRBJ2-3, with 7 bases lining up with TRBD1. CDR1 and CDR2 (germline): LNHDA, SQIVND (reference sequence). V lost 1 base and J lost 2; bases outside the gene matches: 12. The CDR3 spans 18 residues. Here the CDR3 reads CASSIAHLPGQITDTQYF. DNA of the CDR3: TGTGCCAGTAGTATAGCCCACCTACCGGGACAGATCACAGATACGCAGTATTTT. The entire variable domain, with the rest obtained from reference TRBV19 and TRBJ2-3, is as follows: DGGITQSPKYLFRKEGQNVTLSCEQNLNHDAMYWYRQDPGQGLRLIYYSQIVNDFQKGDIAEGYSVSREKKESFPLTVTSAQKNPTAFYLCASSIAHLPGQITDTQYFGPGTRLTVL.

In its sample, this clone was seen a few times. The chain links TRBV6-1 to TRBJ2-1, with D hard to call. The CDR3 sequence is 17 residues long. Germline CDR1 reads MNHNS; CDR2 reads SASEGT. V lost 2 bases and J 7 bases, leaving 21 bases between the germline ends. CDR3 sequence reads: CASSENVWEVYSNEQFF. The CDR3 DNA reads TGTGCCAGCAGTGAAAACGTATGGGAAGTCTACAGTAATGAGCAGTTCTTC.

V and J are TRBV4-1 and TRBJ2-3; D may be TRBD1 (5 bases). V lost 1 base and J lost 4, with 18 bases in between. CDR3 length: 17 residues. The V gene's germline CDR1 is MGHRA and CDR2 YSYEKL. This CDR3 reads CASSQVAGSFIADTQYF. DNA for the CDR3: TGCGCCAGCAGCCAAGTGGCAGGGTCATTCATAGCAGATACGCAGTATTTT.

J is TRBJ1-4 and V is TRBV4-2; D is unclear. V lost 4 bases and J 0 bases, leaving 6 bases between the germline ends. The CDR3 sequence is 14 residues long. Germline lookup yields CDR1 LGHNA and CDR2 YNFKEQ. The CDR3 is CASSRRSTNEKLFF. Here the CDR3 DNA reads TGTGCCAGCAGCCGCCGATCAACTAATGAAAAACTGTTTTTT.

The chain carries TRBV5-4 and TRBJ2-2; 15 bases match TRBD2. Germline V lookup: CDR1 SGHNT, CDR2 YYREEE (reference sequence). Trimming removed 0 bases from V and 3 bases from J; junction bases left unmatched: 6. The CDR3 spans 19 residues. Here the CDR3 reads CASSLGGGLAGGDTGELFF. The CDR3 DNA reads TGTGCCAGCAGCTTGGGTGGGGGACTAGCGGGAGGCGACACCGGGGAGCTGTTTTTT.

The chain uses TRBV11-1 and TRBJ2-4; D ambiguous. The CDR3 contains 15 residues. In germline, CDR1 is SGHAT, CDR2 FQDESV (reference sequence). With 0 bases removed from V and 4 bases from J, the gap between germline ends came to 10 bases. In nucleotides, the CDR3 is TGTGCCAGCAGCTTAGCGGGGATGGGGAAAAACATTCAGTACTTC. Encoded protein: CASSLAGMGKNIQYF. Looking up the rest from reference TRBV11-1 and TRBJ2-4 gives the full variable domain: EAEVAQSPRYKITEKSQAVAFWCDPISGHATLYWYRQILGQGPELLVQFQDESVVDDSQLPKDRFSAERLKGVDSTLKIQPAELGDSAMYLCASSLAGMGKNIQYFGAGTRLSVL.

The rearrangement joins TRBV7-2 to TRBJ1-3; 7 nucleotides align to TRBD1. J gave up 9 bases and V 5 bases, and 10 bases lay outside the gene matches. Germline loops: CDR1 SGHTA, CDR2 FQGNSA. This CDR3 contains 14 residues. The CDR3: CASSPGDRLSTIYF. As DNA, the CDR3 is TGTGCCAGCAGCCCCGGGGACAGATTAAGCACCATATATTTT.

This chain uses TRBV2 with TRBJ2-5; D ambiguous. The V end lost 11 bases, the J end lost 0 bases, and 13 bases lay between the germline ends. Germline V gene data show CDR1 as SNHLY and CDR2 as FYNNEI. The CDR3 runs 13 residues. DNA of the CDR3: TGTGCCCGCACCCTGAAGGACCAAGAGACCCAGTACTTC. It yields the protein CARTLKDQETQYF.

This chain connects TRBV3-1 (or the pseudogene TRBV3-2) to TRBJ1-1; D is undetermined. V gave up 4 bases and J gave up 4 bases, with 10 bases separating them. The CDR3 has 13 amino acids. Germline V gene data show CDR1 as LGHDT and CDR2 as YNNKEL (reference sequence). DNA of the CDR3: TGTGCCAGCAGCCGCAGCGAGGGCACTGAAGCTTTCTTT. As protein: CASSRSEGTEAFF.

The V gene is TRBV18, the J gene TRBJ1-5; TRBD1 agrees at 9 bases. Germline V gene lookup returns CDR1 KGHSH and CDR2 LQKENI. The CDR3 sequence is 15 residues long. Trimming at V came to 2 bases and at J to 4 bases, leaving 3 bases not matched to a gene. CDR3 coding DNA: TGTGCCAGCTCACCAAAGGGACAGGGAAATCAGCCCCAGCATTTT. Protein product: CASSPKGQGNQPQHF.

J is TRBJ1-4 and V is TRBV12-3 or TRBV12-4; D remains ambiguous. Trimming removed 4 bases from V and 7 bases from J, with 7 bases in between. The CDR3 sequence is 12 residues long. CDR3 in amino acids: CASSSHREKLFF. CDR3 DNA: TGTGCCAGCAGTTCCCACCGTGAAAAACTGTTTTTT.

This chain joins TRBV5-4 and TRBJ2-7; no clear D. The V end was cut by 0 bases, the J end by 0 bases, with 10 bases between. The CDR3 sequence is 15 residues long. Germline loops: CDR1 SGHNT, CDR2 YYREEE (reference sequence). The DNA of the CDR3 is TGTGCCAGCAGCTTGGATCCTAACCTCTCCTACGAGCAGTACTTC. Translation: CASSLDPNLSYEQYF.

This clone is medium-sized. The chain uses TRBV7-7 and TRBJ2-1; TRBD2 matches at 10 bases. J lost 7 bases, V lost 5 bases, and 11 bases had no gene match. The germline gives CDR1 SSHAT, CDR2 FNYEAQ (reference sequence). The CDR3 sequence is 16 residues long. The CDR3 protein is CASSIGRLAGNNEQFF. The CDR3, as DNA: TGTGCCAGCAGCATAGGGAGACTAGCGGGCAATAATGAGCAGTTCTTC.

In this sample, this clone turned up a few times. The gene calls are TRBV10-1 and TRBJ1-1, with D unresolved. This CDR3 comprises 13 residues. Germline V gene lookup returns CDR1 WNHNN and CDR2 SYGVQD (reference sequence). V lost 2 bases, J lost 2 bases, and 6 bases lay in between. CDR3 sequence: CASSEGINTEAFF. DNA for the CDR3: TGCGCCAGCAGTGAGGGAATCAACACTGAAGCTTTCTTT.

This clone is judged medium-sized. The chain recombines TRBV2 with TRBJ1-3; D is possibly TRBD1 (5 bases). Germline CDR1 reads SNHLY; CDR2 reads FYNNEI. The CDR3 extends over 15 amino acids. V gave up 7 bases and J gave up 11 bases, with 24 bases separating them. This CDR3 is CASTPNSPVQGAIYF. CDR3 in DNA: TGTGCCAGCACCCCCAATAGTCCTGTCCAGGGCGCCATATATTTT.

In nucleotides, the CDR3 is TGTGCCAGCAGTTACTTCCGTGTAGGGACCCACTATGGCTACACCTTC. Its protein product is CASSYFRVGTHYGYTF. The rearrangement joins TRBV6-5 to TRBJ1-2; a weak D match, TRBD1 (5 bases). The CDR3 is made up of 16 amino acids. Trimming left V 1 base short and J 3 bases short, with 15 bases between. CDR1 is MNHEY, CDR2 SVGAGI, per germline.

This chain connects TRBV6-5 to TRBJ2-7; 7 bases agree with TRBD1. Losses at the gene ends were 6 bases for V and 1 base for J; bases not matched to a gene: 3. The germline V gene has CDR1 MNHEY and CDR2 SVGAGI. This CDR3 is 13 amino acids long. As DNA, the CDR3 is TGTGCCAGCAGAGAGACAGGGTCCTACGAGCAGTACTTC. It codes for CASRETGSYEQYF.

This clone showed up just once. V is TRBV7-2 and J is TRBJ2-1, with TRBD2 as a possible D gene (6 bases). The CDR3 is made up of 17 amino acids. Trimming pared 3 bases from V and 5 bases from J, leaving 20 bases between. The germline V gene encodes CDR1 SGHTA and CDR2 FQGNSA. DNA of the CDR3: TGTGCCAGCAGCTTCCCCCTATTCGGGAGTCTGGACAATGAGCAGTTCTTC. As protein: CASSFPLFGSLDNEQFF.

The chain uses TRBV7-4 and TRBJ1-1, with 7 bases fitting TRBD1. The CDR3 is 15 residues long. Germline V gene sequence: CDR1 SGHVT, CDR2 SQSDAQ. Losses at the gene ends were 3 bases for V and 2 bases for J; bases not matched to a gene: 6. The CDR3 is CASSFRGQTNTEAFF. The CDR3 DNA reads TGTGCCAGCAGCTTTAGGGGACAGACAAACACTGAAGCTTTCTTT.

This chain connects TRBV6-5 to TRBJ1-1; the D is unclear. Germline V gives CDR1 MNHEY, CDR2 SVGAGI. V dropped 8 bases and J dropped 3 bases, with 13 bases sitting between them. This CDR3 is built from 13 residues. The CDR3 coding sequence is TGTGCCAGCGACTTTATCCGGGACACTGAAGCTTTCTTT. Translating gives CASDFIRDTEAFF.

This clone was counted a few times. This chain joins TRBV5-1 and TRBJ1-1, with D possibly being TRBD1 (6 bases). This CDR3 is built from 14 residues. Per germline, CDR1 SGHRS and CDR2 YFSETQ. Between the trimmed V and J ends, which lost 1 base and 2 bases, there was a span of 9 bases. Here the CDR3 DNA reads TGCGCCAGCAGCTTGAGGGGGGGAAACACTGAAGCTTTCTTT. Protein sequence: CASSLRGGNTEAFF.

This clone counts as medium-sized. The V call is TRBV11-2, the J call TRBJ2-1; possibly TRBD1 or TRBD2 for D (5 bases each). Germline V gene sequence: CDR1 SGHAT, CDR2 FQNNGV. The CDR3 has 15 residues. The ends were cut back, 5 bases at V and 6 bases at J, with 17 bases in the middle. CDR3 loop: CASSPRVGAPNEQFF. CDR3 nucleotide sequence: TGTGCCAGCAGCCCCCGGGTCGGGGCCCCCAATGAGCAGTTCTTC. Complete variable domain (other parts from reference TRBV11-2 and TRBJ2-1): EAGVAQSPRYKIIEKRQSVAFWCNPISGHATLYWYQQILGQGPKLLIQFQNNGVVDDSQLPKDRFSAERLKGVDSTLKIQPAKLEDSAVYLCASSPRVGAPNEQFFGPGTRLTVL.